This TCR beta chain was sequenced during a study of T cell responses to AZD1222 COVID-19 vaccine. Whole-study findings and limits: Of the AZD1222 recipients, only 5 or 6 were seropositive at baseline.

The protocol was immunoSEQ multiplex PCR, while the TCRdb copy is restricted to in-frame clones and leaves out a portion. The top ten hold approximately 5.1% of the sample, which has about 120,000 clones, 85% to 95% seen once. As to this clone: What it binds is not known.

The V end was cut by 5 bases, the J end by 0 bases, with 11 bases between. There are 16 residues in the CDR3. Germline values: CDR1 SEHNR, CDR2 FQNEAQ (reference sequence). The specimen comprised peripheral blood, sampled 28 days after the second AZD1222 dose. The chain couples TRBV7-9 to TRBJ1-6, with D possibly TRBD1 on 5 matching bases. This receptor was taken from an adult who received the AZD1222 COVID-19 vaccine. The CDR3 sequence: CASSSHRSSYNSPLHF. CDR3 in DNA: TGTGCCAGCAGCAGCCACAGGAGCTCCTATAATTCACCCCTCCACTTT.